This T cell receptor beta chain stems from a study (dated by TCRdb to about 2015). With regard to the full study: The study examined whether tumor-infiltrating Tregs in breast cancer are drawn from blood Tregs or arise in situ by conversion from other CD4+ T cell subsets. Overall study outcomes, separate from this receptor: Validation in the larger cohort was restricted to a single TCR beta V-J rearrangement rather than whole repertoires. In terms of TCR gene usage, tumor memory CD4+ T cells clustered together with blood and lymph node memory CD4+ cells, as well as with lymph node naive CD4+ cells. The greatest overlap of tumor-infiltrating Treg TCR alpha and beta sequences was with tumor naive CD4+ T cells, followed next by blood naive CD4+ T cells.

Cells that were CD4+CD25+CD127-/low were isolated as Tregs. Tregs, naive and memory CD4+ T cells from tumor, blood and ipsilateral draining lymph nodes of a handful of breast cancer patients underwent full-length TCR alpha and beta sequencing. Tumor tissue, along with lymph nodes from ipsilateral axillary dissection, was perfused with PBS, minced, and then digested using collagenase I and hyaluronidase. A purity exceeding 90% was confirmed by FACS for the sorted cell populations. The CDR3 has 16 amino acids, counting the end cysteine and phenylalanine. Kept here is only the CDR3 DNA, which spans 48 bases and is read in frame from base 1. Reading the germline V gene gives CDR1 SGHTA and CDR2 FQGNSA. V lost 5 bases and J lost 4 bases; the stretch between them is 19 bases long. As for this clonotype: Its recognized antigen is unknown. Base qualities are missing; no much larger clone stands one base away.

Full-length TCR variable regions were amplified by 5' RACE PCR with constant-region reverse primers, and semi-nested PCR with Nested Universal Primer A was subsequently performed. Using the ReliaPrep RNA Cell Miniprep System, total RNA was extracted, and the SMARTer RACE 5'/3' Kit was then used to reverse transcribe the RNA into 5'RACE-ready cDNA. Full-length TCR alpha and beta libraries were barcoded with multiplex adaptors and sequenced on an Illumina MiSeq. As for the original processing: For each of nine subset-tissue groups, sequencing data from the five patients were combined, and the groups were compared by unsupervised clustering of TCR gene usage. The Morisita-Horn index, with shared sequences weighted by their contribution to each repertoire, was used to calculate repertoire similarity. Using fastp trimming at Q25 and MiXCR clonotype assembly, TCRdb reanalyzed the public sequencing data and kept in-frame beta chains. Identical CDR3 protein sequences are pooled into one entry, listed with their most common genes and DNA. V and J calls and clone size were set by TCRdb, not the authors. For this sample there are 50,000 to 60,000 distinct CDR3 sequences; around 21% appear just once. The ten largest account for 2.5% to 4% of the sample.

This clonotype was sampled from a female donor with breast cancer. Material: tumor-infiltrating Tregs sorted from the breast tumor. The chain is encoded by TRBV7-2 joined to TRBJ2-3; the D gene is not confidently resolved. The DNA sequence reads TGTGCCAGCAGCCTAGAGCGTTACCCGCTGGCAGATACGCAGTATTTT. Translated, this is CASSLERYPLADTQYF.